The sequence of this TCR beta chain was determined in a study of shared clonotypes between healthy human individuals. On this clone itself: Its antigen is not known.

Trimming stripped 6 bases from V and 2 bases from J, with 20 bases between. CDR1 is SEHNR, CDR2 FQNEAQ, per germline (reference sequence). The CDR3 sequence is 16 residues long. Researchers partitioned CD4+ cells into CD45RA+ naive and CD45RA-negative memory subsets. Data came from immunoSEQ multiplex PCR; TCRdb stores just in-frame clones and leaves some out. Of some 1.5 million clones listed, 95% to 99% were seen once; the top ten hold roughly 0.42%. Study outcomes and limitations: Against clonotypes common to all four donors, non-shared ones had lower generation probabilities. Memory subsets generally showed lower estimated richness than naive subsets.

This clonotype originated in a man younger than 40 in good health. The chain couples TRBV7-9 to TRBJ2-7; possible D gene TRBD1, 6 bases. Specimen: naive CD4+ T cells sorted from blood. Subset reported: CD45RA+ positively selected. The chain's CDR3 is CASSQGHRNSAYEQYF. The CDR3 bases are TGTGCCAGCAGTCAGGGGCACCGTAATAGCGCCTACGAGCAGTACTTC.